These T cell receptor beta chains were read from a single sample in a study of control samples from healthy donors and cancer patients. Assay: immunoSEQ multiplex PCR; the TCRdb copy retains only in-frame clones and omits some. Among some 90,000 clones, about 88% were seen once, and the ten largest hold 0.95% to 1.5%. The material sequenced was blood. Receptor source: a woman aged 50 to 65 in good health. CDR3s include the opening cysteine and the closing phenylalanine or tryptophan. The D gene is left open where the match is weak. Size tells how often a clone was seen (once, few, many) or the class of an expanded clone, and some rows leave it out.

size: once; D: TRBD1; V: TRBV18; J: TRBJ1-5; CDR3: CASSPGDRPRYSNQPQHF; DNA: TGTGCCAGCTCACCTGGGGACAGGCCTCGATATAGCAATCAGCCCCAGCATTTT
size: .; D: TRBD2; V: TRBV24-1; J: TRBJ2-1; CDR3: CATSDPGLGNANEQFF; DNA: TGTGCCACCAGTGATCCGGGACTAGGGAATGCCAATGAGCAGTTCTTC
size: .; D: .; V: TRBV19; J: TRBJ1-6; CDR3: CASSIRDVHSPLHF; DNA: TGTGCCAGTAGTATCCGGGACGTTCATTCACCCCTCCACTTT
size: once; D: TRBD2; V: TRBV11-3; J: TRBJ2-5; CDR3: CASSRLGRGLETQYF; DNA: TGTGCCAGCAGCCGGCTAGGGCGGGGGTTGGAGACCCAGTACTTC
size: once; D: .; V: TRBV2; J: TRBJ1-4; CDR3: CASSERRPASEKLFF; DNA: TGTGCCAGCAGTGAAAGGAGGCCGGCAAGTGAAAAACTGTTTTTT
size: .; D: TRBD2; V: TRBV14; J: TRBJ2-1; CDR3: CASTGTSGRASYNEQFF; DNA: TGTGCCAGCACCGGGACTAGCGGGAGGGCCTCCTACAATGAGCAGTTCTTC
size: .; D: .; V: TRBV9; J: TRBJ2-7; CDR3: CASSPRFLGSYEQYF; DNA: TGTGCCAGCAGCCCCCGATTTCTGGGCTCCTACGAGCAGTACTTC
size: .; D: .; V: TRBV2; J: TRBJ2-3; CDR3: CASSDRTDTQYF; DNA: TGTGCCAGCAGTGACAGAACAGATACGCAGTATTTT
size: .; D: .; V: TRBV6-6; J: TRBJ2-5; CDR3: CASSSPPETQYF; DNA: TGTGCCAGCAGTTCCCCCCCAGAGACCCAGTACTTC
size: .; D: TRBD2; V: TRBV25-1; J: TRBJ2-3; CDR3: CASSEWGGTDTQYF; DNA: TGTGCCAGCAGTGAATGGGGGGGAACAGATACGCAGTATTTT
size: once; D: TRBD1; V: TRBV4-1; J: TRBJ1-2; CDR3: CASSSYDRETSYGYTF; DNA: TGCGCCAGCAGCTCGTACGACAGGGAAACCTCCTATGGCTACACCTTC
size: .; D: .; V: TRBV27; J: TRBJ1-2; CDR3: CASSLKGFNYGYTF; DNA: TGTGCCAGCAGTTTAAAGGGATTTAACTATGGCTACACCTTC
size: .; D: .; V: TRBV27; J: TRBJ2-2; CDR3: CASAPVRGANTGELFF; DNA: TGTGCCAGCGCCCCAGTGAGGGGCGCGAACACCGGGGAGCTGTTTTTT
size: .; D: TRBD1; V: TRBV11-2; J: TRBJ1-6; CDR3: CASSRNRGGNSPLHF; DNA: TGTGCCAGCAGCAGAAACAGGGGAGGGAATTCACCCCTCCACTTT
size: once; D: .; V: TRBV5-6; J: TRBJ1-4; CDR3: CASSLLGSATNEKLFF; DNA: TGTGCCAGCAGCTTGTTAGGCTCCGCAACTAATGAAAAACTGTTTTTT
size: .; D: .; V: TRBV6-5; J: TRBJ1-3; CDR3: CASSQRSGNTIYF; DNA: TGTGCCAGCAGTCAACGCTCTGGAAACACCATATATTTT
size: .; D: TRBD2; V: TRBV28; J: TRBJ2-7; CDR3: CASSFRLAGGVSSYEQYF; DNA: TGTGCCAGCAGTTTTAGACTAGCGGGAGGAGTTAGCTCCTACGAGCAGTACTTC
size: .; D: TRBD2; V: TRBV6-2/TRBV6-3; J: TRBJ2-1; CDR3: CASSGLAGGNEQFF; DNA: TGTGCCAGCAGTGGACTAGCGGGAGGTAATGAGCAGTTCTTC
size: .; D: .; V: TRBV28; J: TRBJ1-2; CDR3: CASSLPGHYGYTF; DNA: TGTGCCAGCAGTTTACCCGGGCACTATGGCTACACCTTC
size: .; D: TRBD1; V: TRBV14; J: TRBJ2-2; CDR3: CASSQRLTGTNTGELFF; DNA: TGTGCCAGCAGCCAGAGACTGACAGGGACGAACACCGGGGAGCTGTTTTTT
size: .; D: .; V: TRBV21-1; J: TRBJ1-2; CDR3: CASSKETQGNYDYTF; DNA: TGTGCCAGCAGCAAAGAAACCCAGGGCAACTATGACTACACCTTC
size: .; D: .; V: TRBV5-1; J: TRBJ1-6; CDR3: CASRPGRNLSSYNSPLHF; DNA: TGCGCCAGCAGGCCCGGACGGAACCTGAGCTCCTATAATTCACCCCTCCACTTT
size: .; D: TRBD2; V: TRBV5-1; J: TRBJ2-2; CDR3: CASSPGASGSPGYTGELFF; DNA: TGCGCCAGCAGCCCGGGAGCTAGCGGGAGCCCCGGGTACACCGGGGAGCTGTTTTTT
size: .; D: .; V: TRBV12-5; J: TRBJ2-1; CDR3: CASGSDNTYNEQFF; DNA: TGTGCTAGTGGCTCTGACAATACTTACAATGAGCAGTTCTTC
size: .; D: .; V: TRBV28; J: TRBJ1-1; CDR3: CASSSPNAIDTEAFF; DNA: TGTGCCAGCAGTTCACCAAACGCGATCGACACTGAAGCTTTCTTT
size: .; D: .; V: TRBV14; J: TRBJ2-5; CDR3: CASSQWTGLQETQYF; DNA: TGTGCCAGCAGCCAGTGGACGGGACTCCAAGAGACCCAGTACTTC
size: few; D: .; V: TRBV20-1; J: TRBJ2-5; CDR3: CSASLRGREQTQYF; DNA: TGCAGTGCTAGTCTTCGGGGGCGTGAACAGACCCAGTACTTC
size: .; D: .; V: TRBV25-1; J: TRBJ2-2; CDR3: CASRGTLTGELFF; DNA: TGTGCCAGCAGAGGGACACTCACCGGGGAGCTGTTTTTT
size: .; D: TRBD2; V: TRBV6-2/TRBV6-3; J: TRBJ2-7; CDR3: CASSTWTSGGYEQYF; DNA: TGTGCCAGCAGTACGTGGACTAGCGGAGGCTACGAGCAGTACTTC
size: .; D: TRBD2; V: TRBV6-2/TRBV6-3; J: TRBJ2-1; CDR3: CASSEGLAGVYNEQFF; DNA: TGTGCCAGCAGCGAAGGACTAGCGGGAGTCTACAATGAGCAGTTCTTC
size: few; D: .; V: TRBV10-3; J: TRBJ2-3; CDR3: CAIGVLSTDTQYF; DNA: TGTGCCATCGGAGTTCTCAGCACAGATACGCAGTATTTT
size: .; D: TRBD1; V: TRBV2; J: TRBJ1-2; CDR3: CASSDRGGYGYTF; DNA: TGTGCCAGCAGCGACAGGGGGGGCTATGGCTACACCTTC
size: .; D: .; V: TRBV7-8; J: TRBJ2-7; CDR3: CASSFSGGPYEQYF; DNA: TGTGCCAGCAGCTTCTCGGGGGGCCCCTACGAGCAGTACTTC
size: .; D: .; V: TRBV28; J: TRBJ2-3; CDR3: CASSSRVNTQYF; DNA: TGTGCCAGCAGTTCCAGGGTAAATACGCAGTATTTT
size: .; D: .; V: TRBV5-4; J: TRBJ2-2; CDR3: CASSLDFTDSNTGELFF; DNA: TGTGCCAGCAGCTTGGACTTCACGGACAGTAACACCGGGGAGCTGTTTTTT
size: .; D: .; V: TRBV7-2; J: TRBJ2-2; CDR3: CASSLYGDPMTGELFF; DNA: TGTGCCAGCAGCTTATACGGGGACCCTATGACCGGGGAGCTGTTTTTT
size: .; D: TRBD2; V: TRBV4-2; J: TRBJ2-3; CDR3: CASSLSGGVLYTQYF; DNA: TGTGCCAGCAGCCTCAGCGGGGGAGTCCTATATACGCAGTATTTT